This T cell receptor (beta chain) was sequenced in a study of shared clonotypes between healthy human individuals. Notes on the study in general: Collection of samples was limited to blood; tissue repertoires likely differ.

There are 14 residues in the CDR3. Trimming took off 4 bases at V and 2 bases at J, with 12 bases between the two ends. Per the germline V gene, CDR1 is MNHEY and CDR2 is SMNVEV (reference sequence). CD45RO-negative cells were positively selected for CCR7, leaving out terminally differentiated effector memory CD45RA+ cells. Note on this clone: Antigen specificity is unknown.

Investigators spread the genomic DNA of each subset evenly over several immunoSEQ plates. Sorted-subset replicate PCR reactions were performed with roughly 200 ng DNA, corresponding to roughly 30,000 T cell genomes. Using immunoSEQ multiplex PCR, the repertoire was profiled, and TCRdb retains in-frame clones only, with some absent. The table includes around 600,000 clones, about 95% detected once. This clonotype was obtained from a woman aged 30 to 39 in good health. The material sequenced was naive CD8+ T cells sorted from blood. The V call is TRBV27, the J call TRBJ2-7; D not resolved. The DNA for the CDR3 is TGTGCCAGCAGTTCGTACGCAGGTACCTACGAGCAGTACTTC. It yields the protein CASSSYAGTYEQYF.